Below, one TCR beta chain is given with its context. The data originate from a study of control samples from healthy donors and cancer patients. Measured with immunoSEQ multiplex PCR; TCRdb has only the in-frame clones, and not every one. The profile covers about 34,000 clones, with approximately 90% appearing a single time and less than 2% taken by the ten largest. Germline-derived CDR1 and CDR2 are SGDLS and YYNGEE. The length of the CDR3 is 13 residues. The germline V and J ends were trimmed by 0 bases and 5 bases, with 8 bases remaining between them. The sequenced sample consisted of PBMCs. J is TRBJ1-1 and V is TRBV9; D not certain. This clonotype was sampled from a woman aged 40-49 years with lung cancer. The CDR3, as DNA: TGTGCCAGCAGCGTAGTGATGGGAACTGAAGCTTTCTTT. Its translation is CASSVVMGTEAFF.